This T cell receptor beta chain was identified in a study of metastatic and nonmetastatic thyroid tumors. Across the whole study: Malignant and benign thyroid patients had repertoires compared in peripheral blood and tumor or nodule tissue. General study findings and limits: Malignant thyroid tumors reportedly exceeded benign nodules significantly in TCR beta diversity, with the difference appearing in blood and tumor.

Germline values: CDR1 SGHNT, CDR2 YENEEA. The V end was cut by 2 bases, the J end by 0 bases, with 10 bases between. CDR3 length: 15 amino acids. The authors' processing: The study took CDR3 differences across clinicopathological groups and made a distant-metastasis classifier for papillary thyroid cancer from them. MiXCR reprocessed the PCR reads for TCRdb. For this entry, the V and J calls and clone size follow TCRdb and not the study's own pipeline. The sample lists about 28,000 clones, around 25% occurring once. This clone was observed many times. Its antigen is still unknown. Other DNA sequences in the sample encode the same CDR3. No patient had received any treatment before thyroid surgery.

This sequence originates from a female donor with papillary thyroid cancer or a benign thyroid nodule (not recorded which). Some clones in this sample may be carry-over from other donors' samples. The sample comprised blood. The J gene is TRBJ1-1, the V gene TRBV11-3; possible D gene TRBD1, 5 bases. DNA for the CDR3: TGTGCCAGCAGCTTATTGGGGACCTTGAACACTGAAGCTTTCTTT. This gives the protein CASSLLGTLNTEAFF.